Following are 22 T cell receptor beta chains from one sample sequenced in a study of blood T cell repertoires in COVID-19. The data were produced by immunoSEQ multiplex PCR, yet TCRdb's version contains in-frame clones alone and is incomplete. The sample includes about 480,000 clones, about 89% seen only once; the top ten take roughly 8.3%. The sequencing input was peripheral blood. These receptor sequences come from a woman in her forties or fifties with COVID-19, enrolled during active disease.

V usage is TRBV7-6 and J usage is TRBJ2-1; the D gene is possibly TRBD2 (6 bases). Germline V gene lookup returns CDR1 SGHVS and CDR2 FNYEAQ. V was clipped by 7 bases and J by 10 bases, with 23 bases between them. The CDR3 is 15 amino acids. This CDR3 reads CASTPPGLLEGEQFF. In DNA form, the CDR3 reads TGTGCCAGCACCCCGCCGGGACTCTTGGAGGGGGAGCAGTTCTTC.

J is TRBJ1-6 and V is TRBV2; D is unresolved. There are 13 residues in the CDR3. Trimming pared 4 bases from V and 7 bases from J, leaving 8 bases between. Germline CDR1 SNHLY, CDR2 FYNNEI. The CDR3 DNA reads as TGTGCCAGCAGTGGGCTTGAAAATTCACCCCTCCACTTT. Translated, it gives CASSGLENSPLHF.

In DNA form, the CDR3 reads TGTGCCACCAGTGATTCAGGACTAGCTGACTACAATGAGCAGTTCTTC. Protein: CATSDSGLADYNEQFF. The chain employs TRBV24-1 and TRBJ2-1; TRBD2 aligns across 8 bases. Germline-derived CDR1 and CDR2 are KGHDR and SFDVKD. The V segment lost 2 bases and the J segment 3 bases; nucleotides outside the gene matches: 5. This CDR3 region has 16 residues.

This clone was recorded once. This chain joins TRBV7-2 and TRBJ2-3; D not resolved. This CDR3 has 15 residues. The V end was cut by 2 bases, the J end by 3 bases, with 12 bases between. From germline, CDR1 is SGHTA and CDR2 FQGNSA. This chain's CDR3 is CASSLSQTETDTQYF. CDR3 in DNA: TGTGCCAGCAGCTTATCCCAGACTGAAACAGATACGCAGTATTTT. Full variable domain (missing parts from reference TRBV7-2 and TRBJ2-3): GAGVSQSPSNKVTEKGKDVELRCDPISGHTALYWYRQSLGQGLEFLIYFQGNSAPDKSGLPSDRFSAERTGGSVSTLTIQRTQQEDSAVYLCASSLSQTETDTQYFGPGTRLTVL.

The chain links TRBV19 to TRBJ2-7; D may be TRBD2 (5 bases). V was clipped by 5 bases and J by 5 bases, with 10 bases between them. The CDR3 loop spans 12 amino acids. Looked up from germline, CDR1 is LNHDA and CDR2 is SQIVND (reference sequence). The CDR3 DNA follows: TGTGCCAGTAGTCCCGCCGGGAACGAGCAGTACTTC. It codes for CASSPAGNEQYF.

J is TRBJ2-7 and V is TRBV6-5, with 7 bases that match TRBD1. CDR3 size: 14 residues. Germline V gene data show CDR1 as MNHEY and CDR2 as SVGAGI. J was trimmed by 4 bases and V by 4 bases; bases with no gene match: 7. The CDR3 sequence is CASSSGTDGYEQYF. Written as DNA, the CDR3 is TGTGCCAGCAGTTCCGGGACAGACGGTTACGAGCAGTACTTC.

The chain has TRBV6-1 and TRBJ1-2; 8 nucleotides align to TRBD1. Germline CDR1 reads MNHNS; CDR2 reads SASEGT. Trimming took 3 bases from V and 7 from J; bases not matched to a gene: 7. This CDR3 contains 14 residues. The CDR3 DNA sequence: TGTGCCAGCAGTGAGGGACAGGAGATGGGTGGCTACACCTTC. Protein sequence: CASSEGQEMGGYTF.

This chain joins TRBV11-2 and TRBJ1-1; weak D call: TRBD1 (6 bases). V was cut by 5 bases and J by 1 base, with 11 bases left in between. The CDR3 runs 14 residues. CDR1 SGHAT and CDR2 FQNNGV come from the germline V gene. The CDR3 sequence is CASSPGGGNTEAFF. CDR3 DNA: TGTGCCAGCAGCCCGGGGGGCGGGAACACTGAAGCTTTCTTT. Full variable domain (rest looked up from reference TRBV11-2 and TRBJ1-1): EAGVAQSPRYKIIEKRQSVAFWCNPISGHATLYWYQQILGQGPKLLIQFQNNGVVDDSQLPKDRFSAERLKGVDSTLKIQPAKLEDSAVYLCASSPGGGNTEAFFGQGTRLTVV.

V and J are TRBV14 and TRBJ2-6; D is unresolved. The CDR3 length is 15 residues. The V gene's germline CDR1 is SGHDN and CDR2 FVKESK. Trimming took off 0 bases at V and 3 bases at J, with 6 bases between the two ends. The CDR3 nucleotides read TGTGCCAGCAGCCAAGATCCTAGTGGGGCCAACGTCCTGACTTTC. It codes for CASSQDPSGANVLTF.

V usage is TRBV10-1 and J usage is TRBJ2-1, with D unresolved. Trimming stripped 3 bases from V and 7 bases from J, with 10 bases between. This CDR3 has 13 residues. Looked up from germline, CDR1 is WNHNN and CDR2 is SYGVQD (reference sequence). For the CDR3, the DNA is TGCGCCAGCAGTGAAGAGGTTGGGAATGAGCAGTTCTTC. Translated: CASSEEVGNEQFF.

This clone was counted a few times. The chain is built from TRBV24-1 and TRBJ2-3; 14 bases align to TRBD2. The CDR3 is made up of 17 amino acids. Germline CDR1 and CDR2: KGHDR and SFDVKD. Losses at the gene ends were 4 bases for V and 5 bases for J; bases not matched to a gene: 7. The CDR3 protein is CATSDSTSGGAGDTQYF. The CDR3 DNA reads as TGTGCCACCAGTGACTCGACTAGCGGGGGGGCCGGAGATACGCAGTATTTT.

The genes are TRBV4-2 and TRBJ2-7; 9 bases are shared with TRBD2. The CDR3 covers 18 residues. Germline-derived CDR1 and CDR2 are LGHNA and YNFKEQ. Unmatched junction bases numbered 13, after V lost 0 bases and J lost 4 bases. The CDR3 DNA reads TGTGCCAGCAGCCAAGATCCCGTGACTAGCGGTTCAATTTACGAGCAGTACTTC. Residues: CASSQDPVTSGSIYEQYF.

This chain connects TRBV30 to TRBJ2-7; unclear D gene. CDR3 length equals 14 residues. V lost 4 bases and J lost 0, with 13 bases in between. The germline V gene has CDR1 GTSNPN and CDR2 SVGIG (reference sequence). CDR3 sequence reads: CAWKWRKSSYEQYF. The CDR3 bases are TGTGCCTGGAAATGGCGGAAGAGCTCCTACGAGCAGTACTTC. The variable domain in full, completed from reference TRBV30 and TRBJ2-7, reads SQTIHQWPATLVQPVGSPLSLECTVEGTSNPNLYWYRQAAGRGLQLLFYSVGIGQISSEVPQNLSASRPQDRQFILSSKKLLLSDSGFYLCAWKWRKSSYEQYFGPGTRLTVT.

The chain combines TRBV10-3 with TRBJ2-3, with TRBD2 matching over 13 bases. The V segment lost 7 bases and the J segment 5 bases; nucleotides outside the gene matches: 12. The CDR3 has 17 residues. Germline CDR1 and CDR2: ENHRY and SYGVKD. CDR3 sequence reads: CAITRTGTSGVEDTQYF. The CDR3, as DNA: TGTGCCATCACTAGAACGGGGACTAGCGGGGTCGAAGATACGCAGTATTTT.

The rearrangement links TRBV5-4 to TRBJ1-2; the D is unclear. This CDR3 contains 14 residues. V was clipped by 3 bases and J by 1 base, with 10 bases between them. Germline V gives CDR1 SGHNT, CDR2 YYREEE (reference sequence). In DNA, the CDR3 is TGTGCCAGCAGCTATTGGAGCAGTAACTATGGCTACACCTTC. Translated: CASSYWSSNYGYTF. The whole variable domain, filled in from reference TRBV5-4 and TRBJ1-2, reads ETGVTQSPTHLIKTRGQQVTLRCSSQSGHNTVSWYQQALGQGPQFIFQYYREEENGRGNFPPRFSGLQFPNYSSELNVNALELDDSALYLCASSYWSSNYGYTFGSGTRLTVV.

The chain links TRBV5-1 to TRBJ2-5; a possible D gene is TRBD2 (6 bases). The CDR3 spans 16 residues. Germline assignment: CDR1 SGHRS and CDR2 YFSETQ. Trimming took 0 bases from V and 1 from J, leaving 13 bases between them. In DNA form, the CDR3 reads TGCGCCAGCAGCTTGGCGGTCCGGGACTCCCAAGAGACCCAGTACTTC. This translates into CASSLAVRDSQETQYF.

CDR3 nucleotide sequence: TGTGCCAGCAGCGTAGGGACTCCCAACTCCGAGCAGTACTTC. Translated, it gives CASSVGTPNSEQYF. The chain joins TRBV9 to TRBJ2-7; D may be TRBD2 (5 bases). The CDR3 extends over 14 amino acids. V lost 0 bases and J lost 6, with 13 bases in between. Germline CDR1 and CDR2: SGDLS and YYNGEE.

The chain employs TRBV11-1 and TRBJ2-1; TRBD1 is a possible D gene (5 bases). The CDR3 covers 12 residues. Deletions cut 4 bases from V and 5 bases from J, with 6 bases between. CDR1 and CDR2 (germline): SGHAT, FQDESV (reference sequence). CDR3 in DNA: TGTGCCAGCAGCTCAGGGAACAATGAGCAGTTCTTC. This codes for CASSSGNNEQFF.

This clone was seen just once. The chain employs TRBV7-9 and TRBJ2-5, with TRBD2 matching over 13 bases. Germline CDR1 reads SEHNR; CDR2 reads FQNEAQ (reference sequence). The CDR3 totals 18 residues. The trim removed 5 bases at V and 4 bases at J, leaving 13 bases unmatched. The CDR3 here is CASSPRTSGGRRRETQYF. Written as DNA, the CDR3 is TGTGCCAGCAGCCCCCGGACTAGCGGGGGACGGAGGAGAGAGACCCAGTACTTC.

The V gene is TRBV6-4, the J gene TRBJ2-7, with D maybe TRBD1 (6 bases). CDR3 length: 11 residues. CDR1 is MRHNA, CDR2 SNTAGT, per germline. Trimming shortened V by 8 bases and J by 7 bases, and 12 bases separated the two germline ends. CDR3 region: CASRGGSEQYF. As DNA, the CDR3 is TGTGCCAGCCGTGGGGGCTCAGAGCAGTACTTC.

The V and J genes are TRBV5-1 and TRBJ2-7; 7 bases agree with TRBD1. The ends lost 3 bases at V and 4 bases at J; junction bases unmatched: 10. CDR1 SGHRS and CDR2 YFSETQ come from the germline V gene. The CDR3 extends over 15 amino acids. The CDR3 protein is CASSSHAGTAYEQYF. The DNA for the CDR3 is TGCGCCAGCAGCTCCCACGCCGGGACAGCTTACGAGCAGTACTTC.

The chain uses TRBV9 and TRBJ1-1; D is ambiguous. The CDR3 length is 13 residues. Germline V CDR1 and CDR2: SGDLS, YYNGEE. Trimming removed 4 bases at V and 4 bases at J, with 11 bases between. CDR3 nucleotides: TGTGCCAGCAGCCCTGGTTTGAGCACTGAAGCTTTCTTT. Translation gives CASSPGLSTEAFF.